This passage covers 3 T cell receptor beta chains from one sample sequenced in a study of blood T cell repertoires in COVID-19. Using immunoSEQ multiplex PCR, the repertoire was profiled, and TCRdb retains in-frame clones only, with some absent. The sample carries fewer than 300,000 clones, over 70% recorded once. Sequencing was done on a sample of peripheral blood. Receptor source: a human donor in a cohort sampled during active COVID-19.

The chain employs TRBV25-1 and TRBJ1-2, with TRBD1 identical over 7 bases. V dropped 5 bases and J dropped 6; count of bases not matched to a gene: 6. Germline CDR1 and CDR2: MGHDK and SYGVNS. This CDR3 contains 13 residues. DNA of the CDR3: TGTGCCAGCAGTTCGCCGACAGGGCATGGCTACACCTTC. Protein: CASSSPTGHGYTF.

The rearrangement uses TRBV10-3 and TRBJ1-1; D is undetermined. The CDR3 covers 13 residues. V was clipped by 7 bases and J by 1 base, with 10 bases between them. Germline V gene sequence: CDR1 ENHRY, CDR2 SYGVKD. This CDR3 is CAITEHANTEAFF. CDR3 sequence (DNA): TGTGCCATCACCGAACACGCGAACACTGAAGCTTTCTTT.

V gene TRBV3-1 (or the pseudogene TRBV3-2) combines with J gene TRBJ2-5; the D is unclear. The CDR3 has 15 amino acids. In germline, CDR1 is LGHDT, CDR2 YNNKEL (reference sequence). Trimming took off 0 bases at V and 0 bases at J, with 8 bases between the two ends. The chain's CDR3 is CASSQEGAHQETQYF. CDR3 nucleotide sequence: TGTGCCAGCAGCCAAGAGGGCGCGCACCAAGAGACCCAGTACTTC.